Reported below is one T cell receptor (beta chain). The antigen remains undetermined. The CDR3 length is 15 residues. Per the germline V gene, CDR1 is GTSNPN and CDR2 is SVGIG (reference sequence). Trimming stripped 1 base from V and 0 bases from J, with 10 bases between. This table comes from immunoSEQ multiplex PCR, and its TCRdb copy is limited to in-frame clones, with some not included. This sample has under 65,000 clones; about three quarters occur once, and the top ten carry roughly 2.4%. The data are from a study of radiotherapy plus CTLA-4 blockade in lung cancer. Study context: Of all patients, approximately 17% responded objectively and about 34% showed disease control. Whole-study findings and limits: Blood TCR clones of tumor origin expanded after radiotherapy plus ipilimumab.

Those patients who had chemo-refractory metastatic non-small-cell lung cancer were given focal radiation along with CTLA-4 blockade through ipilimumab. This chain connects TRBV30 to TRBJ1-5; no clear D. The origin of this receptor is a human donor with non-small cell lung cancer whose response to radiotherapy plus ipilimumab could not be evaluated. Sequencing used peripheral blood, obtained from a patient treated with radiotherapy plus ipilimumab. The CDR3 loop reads CAWSADFNSNQPQHF. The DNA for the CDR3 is TGTGCCTGGAGTGCGGACTTTAATAGCAATCAGCCCCAGCATTTT. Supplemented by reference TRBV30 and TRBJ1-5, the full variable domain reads SQTIHQWPATLVQPVGSPLSLECTVEGTSNPNLYWYRQAAGRGLQLLFYSVGIGQISSEVPQNLSASRPQDRQFILSSKKLLLSDSGFYLCAWSADFNSNQPQHFGDGTRLSIL.